This record covers a single TCR beta chain. The record originates from a study of human T cells and chemical hapten exposure. One entry per CDR3 protein results from TCRdb running MiXCR on the RACE reads. The sample has some 52,000 distinct CDR3 sequences, roughly a tenth seen once. Time point denoted: patch test 3, about 24 weeks after DPC sensitization. Documented treatment: therapeutic diphenylcyclopropenone sensitization with weekly scalp DPC. The input for sequencing was whole blood, taken in connection with sensitization to the hapten diphenylcyclopropenone (DPC). The sequence derives from a woman aged 40 to 49 with alopecia areata. Some clones in this sample may be carry-over from other donors' samples.

In DNA, the CDR3 is TGTGCCAGCAGCGATAAGAACACTGAAGCTTTCTTT. Its translation: CASSDKNTEAFF. This chain uses TRBV28 with TRBJ1-1; D gene ambiguous. Germline V gene data show CDR1 as MDHEN and CDR2 as SYDVKM. The V end was cut by 6 bases, the J end by 1 base, with 6 bases between. The CDR3 covers 12 residues.